These 16 T cell receptor beta chains were sequenced from one sample in a study of blood T cell repertoires in COVID-19. Generated by immunoSEQ multiplex PCR, the TCRdb table keeps only in-frame clones and is missing some. This table holds 40,000 or so clones, 85% found once. Input material: peripheral blood. All receptors come from a human donor in a cohort sampled during active COVID-19.

V gene TRBV5-1 combines with J gene TRBJ1-5; perhaps TRBD1 as D (6 bases). The V and J ends lost 1 base and 5 bases respectively, with 10 bases between them. CDR1 is SGHRS and CDR2 is YFSETQ in the germline V gene. The CDR3 covers 14 residues. The CDR3, as DNA: TGCGCCAGCAGCTTGAGGGCAGGGGATCAGCCCCAGCATTTT. Its translation: CASSLRAGDQPQHF.

V gene TRBV6-5 combines with J gene TRBJ1-3; 10 nucleotides match TRBD1. Germline V lookup: CDR1 MNHEY, CDR2 SVGAGI. V was clipped by 2 bases and J by 4 bases; unmatched bases: 2. The CDR3 is 15 amino acids. In DNA, the CDR3 is TGTGCCAGCAGTTACGGGACAGGGGTCGGAAACACCATATATTTT. Its translation is CASSYGTGVGNTIYF.

CDR3 loop: CASSSSQGAGYGYTF. The CDR3 bases are TGTGCCAGCAGCTCATCACAGGGGGCAGGATACGGCTACACCTTC. The gene calls are TRBV7-2 and TRBJ1-2; 9 bases line up with TRBD1. CDR1 SGHTA and CDR2 FQGNSA come from the germline V gene. With V trimmed by 4 bases and J by 8 bases, 11 bases remained unmatched. The CDR3 has 15 amino acids. The whole variable domain, remainder taken from reference TRBV7-2 and TRBJ1-2, is GAGVSQSPSNKVTEKGKDVELRCDPISGHTALYWYRQSLGQGLEFLIYFQGNSAPDKSGLPSDRFSAERTGGSVSTLTIQRTQQEDSAVYLCASSSSQGAGYGYTFGSGTRLTVV.

The chain employs TRBV5-6 and TRBJ2-7, with 8 bases identical to TRBD1. CDR3 length equals 13 residues. Germline trimming cut 4 bases from V and 6 bases from J; bases unmatched to any gene: 6. Germline CDR1 is SGHDT and CDR2 is YYEEEE. CDR3 DNA: TGTGCCAGCAGCAACACAGGGGGAGGCGAGCAGTACTTC. Encoded protein: CASSNTGGGEQYF.

The rearrangement joins TRBV10-2 to TRBJ1-3, with D hard to call. V dropped 8 bases and J dropped 0 bases, with 8 bases sitting between them. The CDR3 loop spans 13 amino acids. The V gene's germline CDR1 is WSHSY and CDR2 SAAADI. CDR3 DNA: TGCGCCAGCCGGGAGAGCTCTGGAAACACCATATATTTT. Encoded protein: CASRESSGNTIYF.

The V gene is TRBV7-2, the J gene TRBJ2-3; D unresolved. The CDR3 runs to 15 residues. V lost 7 bases, J lost 3 bases, and 17 bases lay in between. Germline CDR1 reads SGHTA; CDR2 reads FQGNSA. In nucleotides, the CDR3 is TGTGCCAGCACCCCCCCGAATCTGAGTACAGATACGCAGTATTTT. It yields the protein CASTPPNLSTDTQYF.

V gene TRBV7-9 combines with J gene TRBJ1-1, with D maybe TRBD1 (5 bases). Trimming pared 3 bases from V and 6 bases from J, leaving 14 bases between. The CDR3 is 14 residues long. CDR1 is SEHNR, CDR2 FQNEAQ, per germline (reference sequence). The CDR3 reads CASSFGQGGSEAFF. The CDR3 nucleotides read TGTGCCAGCAGCTTCGGCCAGGGTGGGTCTGAAGCTTTCTTT.

This clone has just one count. The chain has TRBV5-1 and TRBJ1-6; 9 nucleotides line up with TRBD1. The germline V gene has CDR1 SGHRS and CDR2 YFSETQ. Trimming at V came to 0 bases and at J to 7 bases, leaving 5 bases not matched to a gene. This CDR3 spans 16 amino acids. In DNA form, the CDR3 reads TGCGCCAGCAGCTTGGGGCCGGGACAGGGAAATTCACCCCTCCACTTT. Translation gives CASSLGPGQGNSPLHF.

The V call is TRBV5-1, the J call TRBJ1-5; the D gene is possibly TRBD1 (6 bases). The germline gives CDR1 SGHRS, CDR2 YFSETQ. The CDR3 loop spans 13 amino acids. The ends were cut back, 3 bases at V and 7 bases at J, with 11 bases in the middle. CDR3 amino acids: CASSWGLGQPQHF. CDR3 nucleotide sequence: TGCGCCAGCAGCTGGGGGCTTGGACAGCCCCAGCATTTT. Full variable domain (outside the CDR3, taken from reference TRBV5-1 and TRBJ1-5): KAGVTQTPRYLIKTRGQQVTLSCSPISGHRSVSWYQQTPGQGLQFLFEYFSETQRNKGNFPGRFSGRQFSNSRSEMNVSTLELGDSALYLCASSWGLGQPQHFGDGTRLSIL.

V gene TRBV6-5 combines with J gene TRBJ1-4; TRBD1 agrees at 7 bases. Germline V CDR1 and CDR2: MNHEY, SVGAGI. After removal of 6 bases from V and 4 bases from J, the junction contained 5 bases not matched to a gene. The CDR3 is made up of 14 amino acids. CDR3 loop: CASRRDRVNEKLFF. The DNA for the CDR3 is TGTGCCAGCAGGAGGGACAGAGTTAATGAAAAACTGTTTTTT.

The CDR3 protein is CASSLGRGSAYEQYF. DNA of the CDR3: TGTGCCAGCAGTTTGGGGAGGGGAAGCGCCTACGAGCAGTACTTC. V gene TRBV6-5 combines with J gene TRBJ2-7; 7 bases are a match to TRBD2. The CDR3 runs to 15 residues. V dropped 4 bases and J dropped 2; count of bases not matched to a gene: 8. Germline V gene data show CDR1 as MNHEY and CDR2 as SVGAGI.

This chain connects TRBV15 to TRBJ2-1, with D unclear. The CDR3 runs to 17 residues. V was pared by 3 bases and J by 7 bases, with 22 bases between. Per germline, CDR1 LNHNV and CDR2 YYDKDF (reference sequence). The CDR3 DNA is TGTGCCACCAGCAGCCGACGCCGACATCCTTCTACAAATGAGCAGTTCTTC. This codes for CATSSRRRHPSTNEQFF.

The chain has TRBV5-1 and TRBJ2-7, with TRBD1 matching over 8 bases. The V gene's germline CDR1 is SGHRS and CDR2 YFSETQ. The CDR3 length is 16 residues. V shed 0 bases, J shed 3 bases, and the junction held 8 bases outside the gene matches. CDR3 sequence: CASSLAPRQGSYEQYF. CDR3 coding DNA: TGCGCCAGCAGCTTGGCCCCTCGACAGGGGAGCTACGAGCAGTACTTC.

In nucleotides, the CDR3 is TGTGCCAGCAGGATGGGGACAGGGACTGACGGCTACACCTTC. Translation: CASRMGTGTDGYTF. J is TRBJ1-2 and V is TRBV6-5; 9 bases fit TRBD1. The J segment lost 8 bases and the V segment lost 6 bases, leaving 10 bases of the junction unmatched. The CDR3 is 14 residues long. The germline V gene has CDR1 MNHEY and CDR2 SVGAGI.

This chain links TRBV5-6 with TRBJ1-2; a weak D match, TRBD1 (6 bases). Germline values: CDR1 SGHDT, CDR2 YYEEEE. The CDR3 extends over 15 amino acids. V lost 4 bases to trimming and J lost 2 bases, with 15 bases between them. This chain's CDR3 is CASSETGINNYGYTF. CDR3 DNA sequence: TGTGCCAGCAGCGAAACAGGGATCAACAACTATGGCTACACCTTC.

The chain recombines TRBV27 with TRBJ2-3, with 10 bases fitting TRBD2. The CDR3 is made up of 17 amino acids. V lost 7 bases to trimming and J lost 0 bases; unmatched junction nucleotides: 10. Germline V gene sequence: CDR1 MNHEY, CDR2 SMNVEV (reference sequence). DNA for the CDR3: TGTGCCAGCAAAGGAGCTAGCGGGAGCCCTAGCACAGATACGCAGTATTTT. Amino acids: CASKGASGSPSTDTQYF.